This TCR beta chain stems from a study of beta chain features in type 1 diabetes. As for the study in general: Healthy donors, compared against patients, showed similar age, gender and cell yields.

Every bit of the isolated RNA underwent reverse transcription, so sequencing read expressed TCRB transcripts. Clones were sequenced by immunoSEQ multiplex PCR, and TCRdb holds only the in-frame ones, with some missing. This sample has nearly 350,000 clones, with less than 10% found just once. In germline, CDR1 is MGHRA, CDR2 YSYEKL. CDR3 length: 18 amino acids. The V gene end was trimmed by 4 bases and the J gene end by 1 base; junction bases not matched to a gene: 11. CD4+ naive, central memory, regulatory and stem cell-like memory subsets were isolated by sorting on CD45RO/CCR7/CD25/CD127/CD95/CD27.

This clonotype originated in a woman between 18 and 30 years old in good health. The gene calls are TRBV4-1 and TRBJ1-5, with 9 positions matching TRBD1. The sample was central memory CD4+ T cells from blood. The CDR3 coding sequence is TGCGCCAGCAGCCTACGCGGGGACAGGGTCTCGAGCAATCAGCCCCAGCATTTT. Protein: CASSLRGDRVSSNQPQHF.